Listed below are T cell receptor beta chains from one sample, sequenced in a study of blood T cell repertoires in COVID-19. Sequencing used immunoSEQ multiplex PCR; TCRdb keeps in-frame clones, though not all of them. The profile shows about 240,000 clones, roughly 87% of them singletons. Sample: peripheral blood. The receptors come from a woman aged 30 to 39 with acute or convalescent COVID-19. Each CDR3 is given with its conserved first and last residue. D genes are given only for firm matches. Rows may omit the clone size; those that give it use once, few, many or a size class.

j_call: TRBJ2-3
clone_size: -
d_call: TRBD2
v_call: TRBV4-1
cdr3_nt: TGCGCCAGCAGGGTGGGTCCTAGCGGAGGCACAGATACGCAGTATTTT
cdr3_aa: CASRVGPSGGTDTQYF

j_call: TRBJ2-1
clone_size: -
d_call: TRBD2
v_call: TRBV11-3
cdr3_nt: TGTGCCAGCTCTACTAGCGGGAGGGCCCTCCCTGACAATGAGCAGTTCTTC
cdr3_aa: CASSTSGRALPDNEQFF

j_call: TRBJ2-4
clone_size: -
d_call: -
v_call: TRBV27
cdr3_nt: TGTGCCAGCAGTTTATCTGGGACAACTCTTATAGCCAAAAACATTCAGTACTTC
cdr3_aa: CASSLSGTTLIAKNIQYF

j_call: TRBJ2-3
clone_size: -
d_call: -
v_call: TRBV9
cdr3_nt: TGTGCCAGCAGCGTAGTAGGGGATGGGGTTCTCGATACGCAGTATTTT
cdr3_aa: CASSVVGDGVLDTQYF

j_call: TRBJ1-1
clone_size: -
d_call: -
v_call: TRBV29-1
cdr3_nt: TGCAGCGTTGAGAAGACAGGGAACACTGAAGCTTTCTTT
cdr3_aa: CSVEKTGNTEAFF

j_call: TRBJ1-5
clone_size: -
d_call: TRBD1
v_call: TRBV18
cdr3_nt: TGTGCCAGCTCATCGCTTCCCGGGACAGGGGATCAGCCCCAGCATTTT
cdr3_aa: CASSSLPGTGDQPQHF

j_call: TRBJ1-2
clone_size: -
d_call: TRBD1
v_call: TRBV7-9
cdr3_nt: TGTGCCAGCAGCCGCGGGACAGGGGGATTTAACTATGGCTACACCTTC
cdr3_aa: CASSRGTGGFNYGYTF

j_call: TRBJ1-1
clone_size: -
d_call: TRBD1
v_call: TRBV7-6
cdr3_nt: TGTGCCAGCAGCTTGGGACAGGGGAACACTGAAGCTTTCTTT
cdr3_aa: CASSLGQGNTEAFF

j_call: TRBJ1-5
clone_size: -
d_call: -
v_call: TRBV6-5
cdr3_nt: TGTGCCAGCCGGGAGCAGGATAATCAGCCCCAGCATTTT
cdr3_aa: CASREQDNQPQHF

j_call: TRBJ1-5
clone_size: -
d_call: TRBD1
v_call: TRBV24-1
cdr3_nt: TGTGCCACCAGTGATGGGGGACAGGGTAACGCTCAGCCCCAGCATTTT
cdr3_aa: CATSDGGQGNAQPQHF

j_call: TRBJ2-3
clone_size: -
d_call: TRBD2
v_call: TRBV5-5
cdr3_nt: TGTGCCAGCAGCCGAGGACTAGCGGGAGAGGGGGATACGCAGTATTTT
cdr3_aa: CASSRGLAGEGDTQYF

j_call: TRBJ2-7
clone_size: few
d_call: -
v_call: TRBV4-3
cdr3_nt: TGCGCCAGCAGCCAATTTCTTGGGGACTCCGGCTACGAGCAGTACTTC
cdr3_aa: CASSQFLGDSGYEQYF

j_call: TRBJ2-7
clone_size: -
d_call: TRBD2
v_call: TRBV6-2/TRBV6-3
cdr3_nt: TGTGCCAGCAGTTACGCCTCTCGGCGGGAGGACCACGAGCAGTACTTC
cdr3_aa: CASSYASRREDHEQYF

j_call: TRBJ2-5
clone_size: -
d_call: -
v_call: TRBV5-1
cdr3_nt: TGCGCCAGCAGTGTATACGGGAGCCCCCAAGAGACCCAGTACTTC
cdr3_aa: CASSVYGSPQETQYF

j_call: TRBJ2-7
clone_size: -
d_call: -
v_call: TRBV3-1/TRBV3-2
cdr3_nt: TGTGCCAGCAGCCAAGCCGGTTCGGGGTACGAGCAGTACTTC
cdr3_aa: CASSQAGSGYEQYF

j_call: TRBJ1-4
clone_size: -
d_call: -
v_call: TRBV12-5
cdr3_nt: TGTGCTAGTGGACGGACAGTAAATAATGAAAAACTGTTTTTT
cdr3_aa: CASGRTVNNEKLFF

j_call: TRBJ1-6
clone_size: -
d_call: -
v_call: TRBV12-3/TRBV12-4
cdr3_nt: TGTGCCAGCAGTCCCGGGGGTCCCCTCCACTTT
cdr3_aa: CASSPGGPLHF

j_call: TRBJ2-4
clone_size: -
d_call: -
v_call: TRBV18
cdr3_nt: TGTGCCAGCTCACCATTGTCCGGGTCGGTAGCCAAAAACATTCAGTACTTC
cdr3_aa: CASSPLSGSVAKNIQYF

j_call: TRBJ2-1
clone_size: -
d_call: -
v_call: TRBV9
cdr3_nt: TGTGCCAGCAGCCCAGGGGAGAGCTCCTACAATGAGCAGTTCTTC
cdr3_aa: CASSPGESSYNEQFF

j_call: TRBJ2-1
clone_size: -
d_call: TRBD2
v_call: TRBV10-1
cdr3_nt: TGCGCCAGCAGTGAGATGGGGGGGGCCTACAATGAGCAGTTCTTC
cdr3_aa: CASSEMGGAYNEQFF

j_call: TRBJ2-2
clone_size: -
d_call: -
v_call: TRBV5-1
cdr3_nt: TGCGCCAGCAGCTTTACTAATAAGAACACCGGGGAGCTGTTTTTT
cdr3_aa: CASSFTNKNTGELFF

j_call: TRBJ2-1
clone_size: -
d_call: -
v_call: TRBV6-2/TRBV6-3
cdr3_nt: TGTGCCAGCAGTTACCGGAGGGGGGAGGGTCATGAGCAGTTCTTC
cdr3_aa: CASSYRRGEGHEQFF

j_call: TRBJ2-5
clone_size: -
d_call: -
v_call: TRBV6-2/TRBV6-3
cdr3_nt: TGTGCCAGCAGCCCCCGCGGGCGGGATCAAGAGACCCAGTACTTC
cdr3_aa: CASSPRGRDQETQYF

j_call: TRBJ1-1
clone_size: -
d_call: TRBD1
v_call: TRBV4-1
cdr3_nt: TGCGCCAGCAGCCTGGCCCCTTTCGGGACAGTAAACACTGAAGCTTTCTTT
cdr3_aa: CASSLAPFGTVNTEAFF

j_call: TRBJ2-2
clone_size: -
d_call: -
v_call: TRBV2
cdr3_nt: TGTGCCAGCAGTGAAGTGAGGAACACCGGGGAGCTGTTTTTT
cdr3_aa: CASSEVRNTGELFF

j_call: TRBJ2-2
clone_size: few
d_call: -
v_call: TRBV9
cdr3_nt: TGTGCCAGCAGCGTAGTAGGAGATTCCACCGGGGAGCTGTTTTTT
cdr3_aa: CASSVVGDSTGELFF

j_call: TRBJ2-7
clone_size: -
d_call: -
v_call: TRBV29-1
cdr3_nt: TGCAGCGTTGGACTATTAACATCCTACGAGCAGTACTTC
cdr3_aa: CSVGLLTSYEQYF

j_call: TRBJ2-7
clone_size: -
d_call: TRBD1
v_call: TRBV27
cdr3_nt: TGTGCCAGCAGTTTTGGGGACAGGGGCTACGAGCAGTACTTC
cdr3_aa: CASSFGDRGYEQYF

j_call: TRBJ2-2
clone_size: once
d_call: TRBD2
v_call: TRBV7-2
cdr3_nt: TGTGCCAGCAGCTCAGGACTAGCGGTGAGGTATCCCGGGGAGCTGTTTTTT
cdr3_aa: CASSSGLAVRYPGELFF

j_call: TRBJ1-6
clone_size: -
d_call: -
v_call: TRBV7-9
cdr3_nt: TGTGCCAGCAGCTTGGAACAGGGTATATCACCCCTCCACTTT
cdr3_aa: CASSLEQGISPLHF

j_call: TRBJ1-5
clone_size: -
d_call: TRBD1
v_call: TRBV6-5
cdr3_nt: TGTGCCAGCAGTTACTCTGGGACAGGCCGCAATCAGCCCCAGCATTTT
cdr3_aa: CASSYSGTGRNQPQHF

j_call: TRBJ2-5
clone_size: -
d_call: TRBD2
v_call: TRBV19
cdr3_nt: TGTGCCAGTAGTATTGTGGGGACTAGCGGATGGTACCAAGAGACCCAGTACTTC
cdr3_aa: CASSIVGTSGWYQETQYF

j_call: TRBJ2-1
clone_size: -
d_call: TRBD2
v_call: TRBV4-3
cdr3_nt: TGCGCCAGCAGCCGCCGACTAGCGGGATACGATGAGCAGTTCTTC
cdr3_aa: CASSRRLAGYDEQFF

j_call: TRBJ1-5
clone_size: -
d_call: -
v_call: TRBV19
cdr3_nt: TGTGCCAGTAGTATTGGTGGGCAGGGTGACAATCAGCCCCAGCATTTT
cdr3_aa: CASSIGGQGDNQPQHF

j_call: TRBJ2-7
clone_size: -
d_call: TRBD1
v_call: TRBV18
cdr3_nt: TGTGCCAGCTCACTCCTTGACAGGGGAGCGAGCTCCTACGAGCAGTACTTC
cdr3_aa: CASSLLDRGASSYEQYF

j_call: TRBJ1-3
clone_size: -
d_call: -
v_call: TRBV7-9
cdr3_nt: TGTGCCAGCAGCTTAGTTGGCCAAAACACCATATATTTT
cdr3_aa: CASSLVGQNTIYF

j_call: TRBJ2-2
clone_size: -
d_call: TRBD2
v_call: TRBV5-1
cdr3_nt: TGCGCCAGCAGCCCAACCGAAGTGGCGGGAGGTCCCGGGGAGCTGTTTTTT
cdr3_aa: CASSPTEVAGGPGELFF

j_call: TRBJ1-6
clone_size: -
d_call: -
v_call: TRBV7-2
cdr3_nt: TGTGCCAGCAGGAGAGATTCACCCCTCCACTTT
cdr3_aa: CASRRDSPLHF

j_call: TRBJ2-1
clone_size: -
d_call: TRBD2
v_call: TRBV6-6
cdr3_nt: TGTGCCAGCAGGCCCAAGTTGCGGGAGTTTATTAATGAGCAGTTCTTC
cdr3_aa: CASRPKLREFINEQFF

j_call: TRBJ1-6
clone_size: -
d_call: TRBD1
v_call: TRBV30
cdr3_nt: TGTGCCTGGAGTGTACAATCAGGGGGCCGGTCACCCCTCCACTTT
cdr3_aa: CAWSVQSGGRSPLHF